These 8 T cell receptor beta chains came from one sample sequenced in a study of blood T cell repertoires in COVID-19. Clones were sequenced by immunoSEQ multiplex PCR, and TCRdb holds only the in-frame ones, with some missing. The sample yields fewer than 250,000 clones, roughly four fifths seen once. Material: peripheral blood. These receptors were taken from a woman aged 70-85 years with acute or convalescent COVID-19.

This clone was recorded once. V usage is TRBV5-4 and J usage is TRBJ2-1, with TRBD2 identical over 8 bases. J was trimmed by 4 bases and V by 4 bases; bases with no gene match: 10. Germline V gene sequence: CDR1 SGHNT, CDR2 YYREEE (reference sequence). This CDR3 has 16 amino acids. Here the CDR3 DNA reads TGTGCCAGCAGCAAATCCGGGACTAGTAGATACAATGAGCAGTTCTTC. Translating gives CASSKSGTSRYNEQFF.

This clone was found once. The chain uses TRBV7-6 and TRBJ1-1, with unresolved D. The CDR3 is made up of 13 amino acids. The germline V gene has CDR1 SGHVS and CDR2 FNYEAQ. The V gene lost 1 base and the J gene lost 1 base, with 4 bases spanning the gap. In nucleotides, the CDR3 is TGTGCCAGCAGCTTAGGGGCGAACACTGAAGCTTTCTTT. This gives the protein CASSLGANTEAFF.

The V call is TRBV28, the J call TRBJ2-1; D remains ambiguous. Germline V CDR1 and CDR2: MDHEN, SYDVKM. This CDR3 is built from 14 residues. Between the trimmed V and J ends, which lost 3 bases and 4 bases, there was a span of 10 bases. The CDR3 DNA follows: TGTGCCAGCAGTTTCCACGGCGGATACAATGAGCAGTTCTTC. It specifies CASSFHGGYNEQFF.

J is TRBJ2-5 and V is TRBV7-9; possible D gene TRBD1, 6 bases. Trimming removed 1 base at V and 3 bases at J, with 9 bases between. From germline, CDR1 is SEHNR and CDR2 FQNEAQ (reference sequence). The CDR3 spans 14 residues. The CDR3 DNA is TGTGCCAGCAGCTTAGTAGCAGGGGAAGAGACCCAGTACTTC. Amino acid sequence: CASSLVAGEETQYF.

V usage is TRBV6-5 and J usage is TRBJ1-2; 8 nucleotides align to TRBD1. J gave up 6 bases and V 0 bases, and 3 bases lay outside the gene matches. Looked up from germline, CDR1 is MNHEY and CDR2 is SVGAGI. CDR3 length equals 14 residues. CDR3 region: CASSYSTGADGYTF. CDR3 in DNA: TGTGCCAGCAGTTACTCGACAGGGGCCGATGGCTACACCTTC.

As DNA, the CDR3 is TGTGCCAGCAGGAGGGACAGGGGGCGAGAGACCCAGTACTTC. It yields the protein CASRRDRGRETQYF. J is TRBJ2-5 and V is TRBV6-5, with TRBD1 matching over 12 bases. Germline loops: CDR1 MNHEY, CDR2 SVGAGI. With V trimmed by 6 bases and J by 4 bases, 3 bases remained unmatched. The CDR3 has 14 amino acids.

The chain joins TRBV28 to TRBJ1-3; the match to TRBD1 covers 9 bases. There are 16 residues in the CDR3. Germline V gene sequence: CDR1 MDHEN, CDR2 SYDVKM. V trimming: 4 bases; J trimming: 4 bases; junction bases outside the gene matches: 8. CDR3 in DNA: TGTGCCAGCAGTTACCGGACAGGGGAATTAGGAAACACCATATATTTT. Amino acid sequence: CASSYRTGELGNTIYF.

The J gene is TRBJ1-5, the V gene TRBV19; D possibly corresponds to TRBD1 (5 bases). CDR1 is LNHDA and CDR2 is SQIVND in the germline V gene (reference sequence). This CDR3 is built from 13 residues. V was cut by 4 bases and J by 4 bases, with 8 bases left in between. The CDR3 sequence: CASSNDRNQPQHF. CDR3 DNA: TGTGCCAGTAGTAATGACAGAAATCAGCCCCAGCATTTT.